This T cell receptor (beta chain) emerged from a study of post-analysis software for immune sequencing data. About the study: The cohort encompassed relapsing-remitting, secondary progressive and progressive-relapsing multiple sclerosis disease courses. Study-wide results and limits: Strong same-batch co-clustering of samples appeared with F measure clustering. Patients showed TRBV5-6, TRBV5-1 and TRBV20-1 among five TRBV segments more frequent than in controls.

The germline V gene has CDR1 MGHDK and CDR2 SYGVNS. Trimming took 4 bases from V and 2 from J, leaving 18 bases between them. CDR3 size: 18 residues. Concerning this clonotype: Its antigen remains unknown.

Every TCR beta cDNA library bore unique molecular identifiers. Input amounts of about 0.95 to 10 million T cells were used. These gave 500,000 or so cDNA molecules, so each molecule approximated one T cell. TCRdb called the PCR reads again in MiXCR, with one record for every CDR3 protein. The data hold under 900,000 distinct CDR3 sequences, with 53% observed a single time. The sample comprised blood. The sequence was obtained from a girl aged 5-17 years with multiple sclerosis. This chain uses TRBV25-1 with TRBJ2-6; D might be TRBD1 or TRBD2, each matching 5 bases. CDR3 DNA sequence: TGTGCCAGCAGTGGCCCGGAGAGGGGTCGGACTGGGGCCAACGTCCTGACTTTC. Translated, it gives CASSGPERGRTGANVLTF.